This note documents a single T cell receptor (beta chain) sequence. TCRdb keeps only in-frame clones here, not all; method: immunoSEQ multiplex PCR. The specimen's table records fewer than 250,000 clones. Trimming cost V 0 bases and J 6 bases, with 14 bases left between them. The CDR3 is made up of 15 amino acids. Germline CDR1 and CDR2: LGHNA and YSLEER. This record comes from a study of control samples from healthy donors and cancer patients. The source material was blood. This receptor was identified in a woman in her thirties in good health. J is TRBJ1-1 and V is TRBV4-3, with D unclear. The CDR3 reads CASSQESHAMAEAFF. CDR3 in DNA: TGCGCCAGCAGCCAAGAGTCCCACGCGATGGCTGAAGCTTTCTTT.